A selection of T cell receptor beta chains follows, all from one sample in a study of response to subunit inactivated influenza vaccine. TCRdb reanalysed the RT-PCR reads using MiXCR and keeps one entry per CDR3 protein. The table includes around 490,000 distinct CDR3 sequences, about 8% detected once. Material: PBMCs from blood, obtained around 25 months after vaccination. The source of these receptors is a man aged 50-75 years who received an inactivated influenza vaccine. The CDR3 runs from the conserved cysteine through the conserved F or W. A D gene is named only where the DNA matches it firmly. Not every row has a clone size; where given, it reads once, few, many or a size class.

j_gene,d_gene,abundance,v_gene,CDR3aa,CDR3nt
TRBJ2-2,-,-,TRBV30,CAWSPGAWGGELFF,TGTGCCTGGAGCCCCGGTGCCTGGGGCGGGGAGCTGTTTTTT
TRBJ2-3,-,few,TRBV12-3/TRBV12-4,CASSTGTQEGTDTQYF,TGTGCCAGCAGTACCGGGACTCAGGAGGGCACAGATACGCAGTATTTT
TRBJ2-7,-,-,TRBV29-1,CSALGGASYEQYF,TGCAGCGCCCTAGGGGGGGCATCCTACGAGCAGTACTTC
TRBJ2-3,-,-,TRBV18,CASSPPGVSDTQYF,TGTGCCAGCTCACCACCGGGAGTGTCAGATACGCAGTATTTT
TRBJ2-3,-,few,TRBV7-6,CASSSETLSSLWQYF,TGTGCCAGCAGTTCAGAGACCTTGTCGAGTCTCTGGCAGTATTTT
TRBJ2-5,TRBD1,many,TRBV25-1,CASSEWPGQQTSQETQYF,TGTGCCAGCAGTGAATGGCCGGGACAGCAGACTTCCCAAGAGACCCAGTACTTC
TRBJ2-1,TRBD2,many,TRBV7-9,CASSHDSGVSYNEQFF,TGTGCCAGCAGCCACGATAGCGGGGTCTCCTACAATGAGCAGTTCTTC
TRBJ1-1,-,-,TRBV5-4,CASSLDWGASSTEAFF,TGTGCCAGCAGCTTGGATTGGGGGGCATCGAGCACTGAAGCTTTCTTT
TRBJ2-4,TRBD1,many,TRBV10-3,CAISVGTGENIQYF,TGTGCCATCAGTGTTGGGACAGGGGAAAACATTCAGTACTTC
TRBJ1-5,TRBD1,few,TRBV7-3,CASSLMDREPTKQPQHF,TGTGCCAGCAGCTTAATGGACAGGGAGCCGACCAAACAGCCCCAGCATTTT
TRBJ2-7,-,-,TRBV29-1,CSVEGGASYYEQYF,TGCAGCGTTGAAGGGGGGGCCTCATACTACGAGCAGTACTTC
TRBJ2-3,TRBD2,many,TRBV29-1,CSVGGGRTTDTQYF,TGCAGCGTTGGGGGCGGGAGGACGACAGATACGCAGTATTTT
TRBJ1-1,TRBD1,many,TRBV7-3,CASSSGGQNTEAFF,TGTGCCAGCAGCTCAGGGGGCCAGAACACTGAAGCTTTCTTT
TRBJ1-2,TRBD1,many,TRBV27,CASSPTGTGVYGYTF,TGTGCCAGCAGCCCAACAGGGACAGGTGTATATGGCTACACCTTC
TRBJ2-5,TRBD1,-,TRBV11-2,CASSLGTGAQETQYF,TGTGCCAGCAGCTTAGGGACAGGGGCGCAAGAGACCCAGTACTTC